A single sample gave rise to the 28 T cell receptor beta chains below, sequenced in a study of blood T cell repertoires in COVID-19. Clones were read by immunoSEQ multiplex PCR, and TCRdb kept only the in-frame ones, dropping some. The sample shows fewer than 40,000 clones, roughly nine tenths of them seen only once. Sequenced sample: peripheral blood. The receptor set was obtained from a human donor in a cohort sampled during active COVID-19.

The chain carries TRBV5-4 and TRBJ2-3; 7 nucleotides align to TRBD2. Germline CDR1 reads SGHNT; CDR2 reads YYREEE (reference sequence). This CDR3 is 17 amino acids long. The trim removed 4 bases at V and 2 bases at J, leaving 13 bases unmatched. The CDR3 DNA is TGTGCCAGCAGCCTCCGCCCGACTAGCAGGGTCACAGATACGCAGTATTTT. This encodes CASSLRPTSRVTDTQYF.

This clone was counted between two and nine times. The chain joins TRBV6-5 to TRBJ2-1; D is undetermined. V lost 8 bases and J 5 bases, leaving 19 bases between the germline ends. The CDR3 is 15 amino acids. Germline V gene data show CDR1 as MNHEY and CDR2 as SVGAGI. This CDR3 is CASSSSSRTNNEQFF. The CDR3 coding sequence is TGTGCCAGCTCTAGTAGCAGTCGAACGAACAATGAGCAGTTCTTC.

CDR3 region: CASSKGPGRATGYTF. The CDR3, as DNA: TGTGCCAGTAGTAAGGGGCCAGGACGTGCAACTGGCTACACCTTC. The chain couples TRBV19 to TRBJ1-2; D is possibly TRBD1 (5 bases). Germline CDR1 is LNHDA and CDR2 is SQIVND (reference sequence). This CDR3 comprises 15 residues. V was pared by 4 bases and J by 7 bases, with 19 bases between.

The gene calls are TRBV11-2 and TRBJ2-1; the D gene is possibly TRBD2 (6 bases). CDR1 is SGHAT and CDR2 is FQNNGV in the germline V gene. The CDR3 totals 14 residues. V was clipped by 4 bases and J by 9 bases, with 16 bases between them. CDR3 nucleotides: TGTGCCAGCAGCTCCGAGGCTAGCGTACGTGAGCAGTTCTTC. It specifies CASSSEASVREQFF.

The chain couples TRBV28 to TRBJ1-2; D remains ambiguous. Germline V lookup: CDR1 MDHEN, CDR2 SYDVKM. The CDR3 runs 15 residues. The germline V and J ends were trimmed by 7 bases and 4 bases, with 19 bases remaining between them. The CDR3: CASTLPNVGSYGYTF. CDR3 nucleotides: TGTGCCAGCACCCTACCAAATGTTGGTTCCTATGGCTACACCTTC.

This clone has only a few counts. The CDR3 loop reads CASTAATNTEAFF. In nucleotides, the CDR3 is TGTGCCAGCACCGCGGCTACGAACACTGAAGCTTTCTTT. The rearrangement links TRBV12-3 or TRBV12-4 to TRBJ1-1; D not resolved. V shed 7 bases and J shed 1 base, with 10 bases lying between them. The CDR3 loop spans 13 amino acids.

The rearrangement uses TRBV7-9 and TRBJ1-5; no definite D call. V lost 3 bases and J lost 7, with 7 bases in between. Germline CDR1 is SEHNR and CDR2 is FQNEAQ (reference sequence). This CDR3 is 12 amino acids long. The CDR3 DNA reads as TGTGCCAGCAGCTTTCCAGGCCAGCCCCAGCATTTT. Translated: CASSFPGQPQHF.

This chain connects TRBV5-1 to TRBJ2-3, with a weak D call TRBD1 (6 bases). Germline CDR1 and CDR2: SGHRS and YFSETQ. The CDR3 extends over 15 amino acids. The V end lost 3 bases, the J end lost 6 bases, and 17 bases lay between the germline ends. CDR3 protein: CASSSQADSWDTQYF. The CDR3 DNA sequence: TGCGCCAGCAGCTCCCAGGCGGACAGTTGGGATACGCAGTATTTT.

The genes are TRBV10-3 and TRBJ2-1; maybe TRBD2 (7 bases). The ends were cut back, 4 bases at V and 4 bases at J, with 14 bases in the middle. The CDR3 sequence is 15 residues long. Germline assignment: CDR1 ENHRY and CDR2 SYGVKD. The CDR3 nucleotides are TGTGCCATCAGTGGGGAAGAGGGGGGGTACAATGAGCAGTTCTTC. Residues: CAISGEEGGYNEQFF.

This clone was picked up one time. This chain connects TRBV5-6 to TRBJ1-2, with D hard to call. The germline gives CDR1 SGHDT, CDR2 YYEEEE. CDR3 size: 13 residues. Between the trimmed V and J ends, which lost 4 bases and 5 bases, there was a span of 12 bases. CDR3 sequence reads: CASSTWEGYGYTF. The DNA for the CDR3 is TGTGCCAGCAGCACTTGGGAGGGTTATGGCTACACCTTC.

This chain links TRBV9 with TRBJ1-5; 8 positions match TRBD1. The V gene end was trimmed by 5 bases and the J gene end by 4 bases; junction bases not matched to a gene: 14. This CDR3 region has 17 residues. CDR1 is SGDLS and CDR2 is YYNGEE in the germline V gene. The CDR3 bases are TGTGCCAGCAGATTGACAGGGGAAGGGTCTCTTAATCAGCCCCAGCATTTT. Amino acids: CASRLTGEGSLNQPQHF.

The chain links TRBV10-3 to TRBJ1-1; D may be TRBD1 (6 bases). In germline, CDR1 is ENHRY, CDR2 SYGVKD. V lost 6 bases, J lost 4 bases, and 24 bases lay in between. This CDR3 is built from 17 residues. CDR3 residues: CAISKSGGGRESTEAFF. DNA of the CDR3: TGTGCCATCAGCAAAAGTGGGGGGGGCCGAGAGAGCACTGAAGCTTTCTTT.

J is TRBJ2-7 and V is TRBV13; 7 positions agree with TRBD2. V lost 6 bases, J lost 2 bases, and 4 bases stayed unmatched. Germline V CDR1 and CDR2: PRHDT, FYEKMQ (reference sequence). The CDR3 loop spans 13 amino acids. Here the CDR3 DNA reads TGTGCCAGCAGGCCAAGCGGGACCTACGAGCAGTACGTC. Translation gives CASRPSGTYEQYV.

The chain recombines TRBV19 with TRBJ1-2; possibly TRBD1 for D (6 bases). The CDR3 has 14 residues. V lost 2 bases, J lost 8 bases, and 15 bases lay in between. Germline CDR1 reads LNHDA; CDR2 reads SQIVND (reference sequence). Here the CDR3 DNA reads TGTGCCAGTAGTATAACAGGGTTAGCGGGAGGCTACACCTTC. Translation: CASSITGLAGGYTF.

The chain combines TRBV5-6 with TRBJ1-3; maybe TRBD1 (6 bases). This CDR3 is 16 amino acids long. V lost 5 bases, J lost 11 bases, and 26 bases lay in between. In germline, CDR1 is SGHDT, CDR2 YYEEEE. In DNA form, the CDR3 reads TGTGCCAGCAGTTTCAATTGGGGGCCTCCTCTTGGGGCCATATATTTT. Protein product: CASSFNWGPPLGAIYF.

The chain couples TRBV10-3 to TRBJ1-1; TRBD1 aligns across 9 bases. V trimming: 7 bases; J trimming: 2 bases; junction bases outside the gene matches: 8. The CDR3 has 15 amino acids. Germline CDR1 is ENHRY and CDR2 is SYGVKD. This CDR3 is CAINKGQGHNTEAFF. The DNA of the CDR3 is TGTGCCATCAACAAGGGACAGGGTCACAACACTGAAGCTTTCTTT.

The gene calls are TRBV28 and TRBJ1-4, with D hard to call. V was clipped by 5 bases and J by 3 bases, with 19 bases between them. Per germline, CDR1 MDHEN and CDR2 SYDVKM. The CDR3 sequence is 17 residues long. CDR3 region: CASSRLLVLYPNEKLFF. The DNA of the CDR3 is TGTGCCAGCAGTCGTCTTTTGGTACTCTATCCTAATGAAAAACTGTTTTTT.

This rearrangement joins TRBV4-1 to TRBJ2-5; 8 bases match TRBD2. Germline V CDR1 and CDR2: MGHRA, YSYEKL. After removal of 0 bases from V and 1 base from J, the junction contained 7 bases not matched to a gene. The CDR3 has 17 residues. In DNA, the CDR3 is TGCGCCAGCAGCCAAGATAAGGCGGGGGGCCCCCAAGAGACCCAGTACTTC. Residues: CASSQDKAGGPQETQYF.

This clone appeared once. The chain links TRBV5-1 to TRBJ1-2, with D possibly being TRBD1 (5 bases). The germline gives CDR1 SGHRS, CDR2 YFSETQ. The V gene lost 9 bases and the J gene lost 4 bases, with 16 bases spanning the gap. The CDR3 runs 13 residues. This CDR3 reads CATYEPGFYGYTF. The CDR3 DNA reads as TGCGCCACCTATGAACCAGGGTTCTATGGCTACACCTTC.

The chain uses TRBV7-8 and TRBJ1-4; a possible D gene is TRBD1 (6 bases). Germline V lookup: CDR1 SGHVS, CDR2 FQNEAQ. V lost 4 bases and J lost 8, with 17 bases in between. This CDR3 comprises 15 residues. Here the CDR3 DNA reads TGTGCCAGCAGCTCACCGGGACACCGAAAAGAAAAACTGTTTTTT. This gives the protein CASSSPGHRKEKLFF.

This chain joins TRBV11-3 and TRBJ1-1; D not certain. Germline V lookup: CDR1 SGHNT, CDR2 YENEEA. There are 11 residues in the CDR3. Deletions cut 2 bases from V and 8 bases from J, with 6 bases between. Here the CDR3 reads CASSLSSEAFF. The CDR3 bases are TGTGCCAGCAGCTTATCGTCCGAAGCTTTCTTT.

The chain carries TRBV7-2 and TRBJ1-5; a weak D match, TRBD1 (6 bases). Germline loops: CDR1 SGHTA, CDR2 FQGNSA. CDR3 length: 13 amino acids. V lost 4 bases and J 5 bases, leaving 9 bases between the germline ends. CDR3 DNA sequence: TGTGCCAGCAGCTCCCAGGGGTATCAGCCCCAGCATTTT. It translates to CASSSQGYQPQHF. Complete variable domain (other parts from reference TRBV7-2 and TRBJ1-5): GAGVSQSPSNKVTEKGKDVELRCDPISGHTALYWYRQSLGQGLEFLIYFQGNSAPDKSGLPSDRFSAERTGGSVSTLTIQRTQQEDSAVYLCASSSQGYQPQHFGDGTRLSIL.

The rearrangement joins TRBV19 to TRBJ1-6, with a possible D match to TRBD1 (5 bases). Germline CDR1 and CDR2: LNHDA and SQIVND (reference sequence). Trimming stripped 1 base from V and 6 bases from J, with 10 bases between. The CDR3 runs 15 residues. The CDR3 region has the DNA TGTGCCAGTAGTATAGCGGGCAGGGTTAATTCACCCCTCCACTTT. This codes for CASSIAGRVNSPLHF.

The chain carries TRBV19 and TRBJ1-2; 8 bases are shared with TRBD1. Germline V gives CDR1 LNHDA, CDR2 SQIVND (reference sequence). The CDR3 totals 13 residues. V gave up 7 bases and J gave up 7 bases; unmatched junction bases: 8. The CDR3 bases are TGTGCCAGTAATGGGGACAGGCGAGTTGGCTACACCTTC. This codes for CASNGDRRVGYTF. Complete variable domain (other parts from reference TRBV19 and TRBJ1-2): DGGITQSPKYLFRKEGQNVTLSCEQNLNHDAMYWYRQDPGQGLRLIYYSQIVNDFQKGDIAEGYSVSREKKESFPLTVTSAQKNPTAFYLCASNGDRRVGYTFGSGTRLTVV.

The gene calls are TRBV6-6 and TRBJ1-1; no firm D call. Germline V gives CDR1 MNHNY, CDR2 SVGAGI (reference sequence). The CDR3 runs to 14 residues. Deletions cut 0 bases from V and 0 bases from J, with 5 bases between. The CDR3 nucleotides are TGTGCCAGCAGTTACTCCAGGTTGAACACTGAAGCTTTCTTT. This encodes CASSYSRLNTEAFF.

The chain uses TRBV25-1 and TRBJ1-6, with D possibly matching TRBD1 (5 bases). V lost 1 base and J 11 bases, leaving 12 bases between the germline ends. This CDR3 comprises 14 residues. The germline V gene encodes CDR1 MGHDK and CDR2 SYGVNS. The CDR3 loop reads CASSEFGGGTPLHF. CDR3 DNA: TGTGCCAGCAGTGAATTCGGGGGAGGTACACCCCTCCACTTT. Full variable domain (missing parts from reference TRBV25-1 and TRBJ1-6): EADIYQTPRYLVIGTGKKITLECSQTMGHDKMYWYQQDPGMELHLIHYSYGVNSTEKGDLSSESTVSRIRTEHFPLTLESARPSHTSQYLCASSEFGGGTPLHFGNGTRLTVT.

The rearrangement links TRBV4-3 to TRBJ2-2; 10 positions agree with TRBD1. The CDR3 totals 17 residues. Trimming took 3 bases from V and 5 from J; bases not matched to a gene: 9. Germline loops: CDR1 LGHNA, CDR2 YSLEER. The CDR3: CASSQEDRGQVTGELFF. CDR3 in DNA: TGCGCCAGCAGCCAGGAAGACAGGGGGCAGGTGACCGGGGAGCTGTTTTTT.

The chain is built from TRBV7-2 and TRBJ2-1, with 9 bases fitting TRBD1. Germline V gives CDR1 SGHTA, CDR2 FQGNSA. The CDR3 spans 17 residues. After removal of 0 bases from V and 2 bases from J, the junction contained 5 bases not matched to a gene. Written as DNA, the CDR3 is TGTGCCAGCAGCTTAGCCGCCGGGACAGGGCCCTACAATGAGCAGTTCTTC. Translation gives CASSLAAGTGPYNEQFF.